The 27 T cell receptor beta chains below all came from one sample that was sequenced in a study of T cell clones after liver transplantation. Repertoires were generated with immunoSEQ multiplex PCR, while TCRdb's copy carries only in-frame clones and drops some. Of roughly 55,000 clones in the sample, around 85% are singletons; the top ten hold approximately 8.5%. This sample comprised CD4+ T cells from blood, obtained before liver transplant. These receptors came from a human donor who received a liver transplant.

The V gene is TRBV7-3, the J gene TRBJ2-2, with D hard to call. Trimming shortened V by 7 bases and J by 0 bases, and 9 bases separated the two germline ends. Germline V gene sequence: CDR1 SGHTA, CDR2 FQGTGA. CDR3 length: 14 residues. CDR3 protein: CASTDGANTGELFF. The DNA of the CDR3 is TGTGCCAGCACAGACGGCGCGAACACCGGGGAGCTGTTTTTT.

The chain combines TRBV2 with TRBJ2-2; D tentatively reads TRBD1 or TRBD2 (5 bases each). CDR3 length: 15 residues. The V and J ends lost 5 bases and 4 bases respectively, with 14 bases between them. The germline V gene encodes CDR1 SNHLY and CDR2 FYNNEI. In DNA form, the CDR3 reads TGTGCCAGCAGTTTTGCAGGGAGACCCACCGGGGAGCTGTTTTTT. This translates into CASSFAGRPTGELFF.

This chain's CDR3 is CASSPAGLASQETQYF. CDR3 sequence (DNA): TGTGCCAGCAGCCCCGCCGGACTAGCGAGTCAAGAGACCCAGTACTTC. The gene calls are TRBV28 and TRBJ2-5; 9 bases fit TRBD2. The CDR3 has 16 amino acids. CDR1 and CDR2 (germline): MDHEN, SYDVKM. V trimming: 6 bases; J trimming: 2 bases; junction bases outside the gene matches: 10.

This clone was seen more than once but under ten times. The chain is built from TRBV28 and TRBJ2-2, with TRBD2 matching 10 bases. V was clipped by 6 bases and J by 4 bases; unmatched bases: 5. This CDR3 spans 15 amino acids. Per germline, CDR1 MDHEN and CDR2 SYDVKM. The CDR3, as DNA: TGTGCCAGCAGATTAGCGGGGGGCGTCACCGGGGAGCTGTTTTTT. Translating gives CASRLAGGVTGELFF. The full variable domain, completed using reference TRBV28 and TRBJ2-2, is DVKVTQSSRYLVKRTGEKVFLECVQDMDHENMFWYRQDPGLGLRLIYFSYDVKMKEKGDIPEGYSVSREKKERFSLILESASTNQTSMYLCASRLAGGVTGELFFGEGSRLTVL.

There are a few counts of this clone. The chain recombines TRBV28 with TRBJ1-1; 8 bases are a match to TRBD1. This CDR3 has 12 amino acids. The V segment lost 8 bases and the J segment 6 bases; nucleotides outside the gene matches: 5. CDR1 is MDHEN, CDR2 SYDVKM, per germline. The CDR3 reads CASRGQEAEAFF. The CDR3 DNA reads TGTGCCAGCCGGGGACAGGAAGCTGAAGCTTTCTTT.

This clone occurred a few times. The J gene is TRBJ1-6, the V gene TRBV6-5; D might be TRBD1 (5 bases). The CDR3 runs to 13 residues. Trimming left V 9 bases short and J 8 bases short, with 14 bases between. Germline V gives CDR1 MNHEY, CDR2 SVGAGI. Here the CDR3 DNA reads TGTGCCAGTAACAGGATCGGGGATTCACCCCTCCACTTT. It codes for CASNRIGDSPLHF.

The gene calls are TRBV19 and TRBJ2-3, with D possibly matching TRBD2 (7 bases). The CDR3 loop spans 16 amino acids. Germline V gene sequence: CDR1 LNHDA, CDR2 SQIVND (reference sequence). With 0 bases removed from V and 6 bases from J, the gap between germline ends came to 16 bases. CDR3 coding DNA: TGTGCCAGTAGTATAGATTCGTGGGGGGGCCTGGATACGCAGTATTTT. Its protein is CASSIDSWGGLDTQYF.

The chain has TRBV5-4 and TRBJ1-1, with 9 positions matching TRBD1. This CDR3 has 15 residues. V gave up 4 bases and J gave up 3 bases; unmatched junction bases: 7. The V gene's germline CDR1 is SGHNT and CDR2 YYREEE (reference sequence). The CDR3 here is CASSTQTGGHTEAFF. In DNA form, the CDR3 reads TGTGCCAGCAGCACACAGACAGGGGGGCACACTGAAGCTTTCTTT.

The CDR3 DNA reads as TGCAGCGTTGATGGGACAGGGGGCGCCGGCACAGATACGCAGTATTTT. Translating it yields CSVDGTGGAGTDTQYF. The chain couples TRBV29-1 to TRBJ2-3, with 12 bases lining up with TRBD1. The length of the CDR3 is 16 residues. Germline V gives CDR1 SQVTM, CDR2 ANQGSEA. Trimming took 3 bases from V and 1 from J; bases not matched to a gene: 5.

The rearrangement uses TRBV6-5 and TRBJ2-1, with a possible D match to TRBD2 (6 bases). There are 15 residues in the CDR3. The germline V gene encodes CDR1 MNHEY and CDR2 SVGAGI. The ends were cut back, 0 bases at V and 6 bases at J, with 12 bases in the middle. This chain's CDR3 is CASSYSWGLINEQFF. The CDR3 nucleotides are TGTGCCAGCAGTTACTCCTGGGGACTTATCAATGAGCAGTTCTTC.

J is TRBJ1-4 and V is TRBV4-3; D possibly corresponds to TRBD1 (6 bases). The CDR3 is 15 amino acids. CDR1 and CDR2 from the germline V gene are LGHNA and YSLEER. V was clipped by 0 bases and J by 1 base, with 6 bases between them. CDR3 sequence (DNA): TGCGCCAGCAGCCAAGAACAGGGAACTAATGAAAAACTGTTTTTT. Translated, it gives CASSQEQGTNEKLFF.

The chain is built from TRBV9 and TRBJ2-2; D is unresolved. Trimming took off 4 bases at V and 6 bases at J, with 19 bases between the two ends. Per the germline V gene, CDR1 is SGDLS and CDR2 is YYNGEE. This CDR3 is 16 amino acids long. The DNA of the CDR3 is TGTGCCAGCAGCCTTGACAAACCTAGGTTGCCCGGGGAGCTGTTTTTT. It codes for CASSLDKPRLPGELFF.

This chain uses TRBV4-3 with TRBJ2-7; 9 bases are shared with TRBD2. Looked up from germline, CDR1 is LGHNA and CDR2 is YSLEER. The CDR3 has 15 residues. Losses at the gene ends were 1 base for V and 3 bases for J; bases not matched to a gene: 4. Here the CDR3 DNA reads TGCGCCAGCAGCCAAGGAGGTAGCGGGAGCTACGAGCAGTACTTC. This sequence encodes CASSQGGSGSYEQYF.

V is TRBV6-5 and J is TRBJ2-4; 7 nucleotides line up with TRBD1. J was trimmed by 7 bases and V by 7 bases; bases with no gene match: 13. Looked up from germline, CDR1 is MNHEY and CDR2 is SVGAGI. There are 15 residues in the CDR3. The CDR3 nucleotides read TGTGCCAGCACCGACGATAACAGGGGATTGAACATTCAGTACTTC. Amino acid sequence: CASTDDNRGLNIQYF.

The chain is built from TRBV28 and TRBJ2-5, with 8 bases matching TRBD1. CDR3 length: 13 residues. The germline V gene encodes CDR1 MDHEN and CDR2 SYDVKM. J gave up 7 bases and V 1 base, and 2 bases lay outside the gene matches. CDR3 coding DNA: TGTGCCAGCAGTTTATCACAGGGGGTGACCCAGTACTTC. This translates into CASSLSQGVTQYF.

The rearrangement links TRBV11-2 to TRBJ2-1; TRBD1 or TRBD2 may be the D gene (5 bases each). The CDR3 totals 14 residues. The germline gives CDR1 SGHAT, CDR2 FQNNGV. Trimming took 6 bases from V and 7 from J, leaving 16 bases between them. The CDR3 loop reads CASREPGAGNEQFF. CDR3 DNA: TGTGCCAGCAGGGAGCCCGGGGCAGGGAATGAGCAGTTCTTC.

The chain's CDR3 is CASSLAGGTQYF. DNA of the CDR3: TGTGCCAGCAGCTTAGCTGGGGGGACCCAGTACTTC. The V and J genes are TRBV7-9 and TRBJ2-5; possibly TRBD1 or TRBD2 for D (5 bases each). The CDR3 has 12 amino acids. CDR1 and CDR2 (germline): SEHNR, FQNEAQ (reference sequence). The V and J ends lost 0 bases and 7 bases respectively, with 6 bases between them.

This clone appeared a few times. The rearrangement uses TRBV30 and TRBJ1-4; D gene ambiguous. This CDR3 is built from 14 residues. Per germline, CDR1 GTSNPN and CDR2 SVGIG (reference sequence). Trimming stripped 3 bases from V and 4 bases from J, with 12 bases between. CDR3: CAWSVGRINEKLFF. Here the CDR3 DNA reads TGTGCCTGGAGCGTCGGACGGATTAATGAAAAACTGTTTTTT.

J is TRBJ2-6 and V is TRBV2; weak D call: TRBD1 (6 bases). The CDR3 sequence is 17 residues long. Per the germline V gene, CDR1 is SNHLY and CDR2 is FYNNEI. V gave up 6 bases and J gave up 0 bases, with 15 bases separating them. In DNA form, the CDR3 reads TGTGCCAGCAGCGCCGGGACAAACCCCTCTGGGGCCAACGTCCTGACTTTC. Its protein is CASSAGTNPSGANVLTF.

The V call is TRBV5-1, the J call TRBJ1-1, with D possibly matching TRBD1 (5 bases). Trimming stripped 0 bases from V and 11 bases from J, with 14 bases between. This CDR3 has 13 residues. The germline V gene encodes CDR1 SGHRS and CDR2 YFSETQ. The CDR3 loop is CASSLGGDAAAFF. CDR3 coding DNA: TGCGCCAGCAGCTTGGGTGGGGACGCGGCGGCTTTCTTT.

DNA for the CDR3: TGTGCCAGCAGCTCCTCTTCGGGGGTGGGCACAGATACGCAGTATTTT. Translation: CASSSSSGVGTDTQYF. The chain uses TRBV7-2 and TRBJ2-3; tentative D call: TRBD2 (6 bases). Trimming removed 4 bases from V and 1 base from J, with 15 bases in between. Looked up from germline, CDR1 is SGHTA and CDR2 is FQGNSA. This CDR3 comprises 16 residues.

The J gene is TRBJ2-2, the V gene TRBV7-3; the match to TRBD1 covers 10 bases. V shed 5 bases, J shed 3 bases, and the junction held 3 bases outside the gene matches. Germline V gene lookup returns CDR1 SGHTA and CDR2 FQGTGA. The CDR3 spans 15 residues. The CDR3 DNA sequence: TGTGCCAGCAGCCCGACAGGGGGCTACACCGGGGAGCTGTTTTTT. Translating gives CASSPTGGYTGELFF.

The V and J genes are TRBV4-2 and TRBJ2-7, with 7 bases identical to TRBD2. The germline V gene has CDR1 LGHNA and CDR2 YNFKEQ. This CDR3 spans 16 amino acids. The V segment lost 0 bases and the J segment 2 bases; nucleotides outside the gene matches: 7. CDR3 in amino acids: CASSQDMLAETYEQYF. Here the CDR3 DNA reads TGTGCCAGCAGCCAAGATATGCTAGCGGAGACCTACGAGCAGTACTTC.

V is TRBV5-6 and J is TRBJ2-2; a weak D match, TRBD2 (6 bases). The germline CDR1 and CDR2 sequences are SGHDT and YYEEEE. With 3 bases removed from V and 0 bases from J, the gap between germline ends came to 12 bases. The CDR3 consists of 16 residues. The CDR3 DNA reads as TGTGCCAGCAGCTCACTAGCAACTTCGAACACCGGGGAGCTGTTTTTT. This codes for CASSSLATSNTGELFF.

A few counts support this clone. The chain is built from TRBV4-1 and TRBJ1-1; D is unclear. Trimming left V 4 bases short and J 2 bases short, with 14 bases between. CDR1 and CDR2 from the germline V gene are MGHRA and YSYEKL. This CDR3 contains 15 residues. The CDR3 nucleotides are TGCGCCAGCAGCCGAGCCCCAGGCCCAAACACTGAAGCTTTCTTT. This translates into CASSRAPGPNTEAFF.

A single count supports this clone. V gene TRBV7-2 combines with J gene TRBJ2-1, with a weak D call TRBD2 (5 bases). The germline V and J ends were trimmed by 5 bases and 0 bases, with 11 bases remaining between them. This CDR3 comprises 15 residues. CDR1 SGHTA and CDR2 FQGNSA come from the germline V gene. The CDR3 sequence is CASSQRGSSYNEQFF. DNA for the CDR3: TGTGCCAGCAGCCAACGGGGAAGCTCCTACAATGAGCAGTTCTTC.

This chain joins TRBV5-1 and TRBJ2-3; possibly TRBD1 for D (5 bases). V lost 0 bases and J 0 bases, leaving 11 bases between the germline ends. Germline CDR1 and CDR2: SGHRS and YFSETQ. The CDR3 is made up of 16 amino acids. The chain's CDR3 is CASSLDRGDSTDTQYF. The CDR3 coding sequence is TGCGCCAGCAGCTTGGATAGGGGCGACAGCACAGATACGCAGTATTTT.